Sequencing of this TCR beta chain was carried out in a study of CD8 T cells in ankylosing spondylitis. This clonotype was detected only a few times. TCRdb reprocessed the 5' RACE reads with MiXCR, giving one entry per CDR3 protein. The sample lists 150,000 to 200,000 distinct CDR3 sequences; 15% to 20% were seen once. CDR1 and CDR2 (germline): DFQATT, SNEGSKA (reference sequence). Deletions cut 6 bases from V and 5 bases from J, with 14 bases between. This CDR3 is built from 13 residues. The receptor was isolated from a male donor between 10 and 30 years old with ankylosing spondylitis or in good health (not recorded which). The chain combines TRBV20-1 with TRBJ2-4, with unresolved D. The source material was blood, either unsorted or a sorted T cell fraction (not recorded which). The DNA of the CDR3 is TGCAGTGCCCCTCGCCCGGCGGAAAACATTCAGTACTTC. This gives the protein CSAPRPAENIQYF.